This T cell receptor beta chain was observed in a study of blood T cell repertoires in COVID-19. Repertoires were generated with immunoSEQ multiplex PCR, while TCRdb's copy carries only in-frame clones and drops some. The sample holds some 50,000 clones; around 88% are singletons and the top ten take roughly 2%. This clone showed up just a few times. V lost 1 base and J lost 11; bases outside the gene matches: 18. The CDR3 has 17 amino acids. Looked up from germline, CDR1 is LNHNV and CDR2 is YYDKDF (reference sequence). This sequence originates from a woman aged 60-75 years with acute or convalescent COVID-19. The genes are TRBV15 and TRBJ1-1; TRBD1 matches at 8 bases. The source material was peripheral blood. CDR3 sequence reads: CATSRADAGGSTKGAFF. CDR3 coding DNA: TGTGCCACCAGCAGAGCCGATGCAGGGGGCTCGACGAAAGGGGCTTTCTTT.